This T cell receptor (beta chain) was captured in a study of shared clonotypes between healthy human individuals (dated by TCRdb to the early 2020s). In terms of the full investigation: A few men and a couple of women, aged 18 to 49 years, made up the cohort. To estimate repertoire size and how much clonotypes are shared between individuals, the study performed deep sequencing of blood TCR repertoires from a handful of healthy adults. For each donor, three plates each were used for CD4 naive and CD4 memory, two plates were used for CD8 naive, and one plate was used for CD8 memory. Per donor, leukapheresis produced somewhere between about 0.94 and 9.5 billion PBMCs. Different laboratories and diverse techniques were used to prepare libraries and sequence TCR repertoires, to increase sequencing depth and limit assay-specific biases. What the study reported, not specific to this receptor: Because the study included a small number of donors, the genetic and exposure-history diversity represented was limited. Rarefaction of sorted-subset datasets indicated incomplete sequencing despite the large sequencing depth. When several donors were compared, the shared fraction of clonotypes was about 5.4% for naive CD4, roughly 3.4% for naive CD8, about 2.4% for memory CD4, and under 0.5% for memory CD8. Based on pairwise subsampling, the degree of clonotype sharing among donors was expected to be affected by sequencing depth. Sampling was limited to blood, and TCR repertoires in tissue likely differ from TCR repertoires in blood. Larger estimated clonotype richness was generally found for naive subsets than for memory subsets. Higher generation probabilities were observed for clonotypes shared by all four sorted-subset donors than for non-shared clonotypes.

Donors were healthy HIV-negative adults with no recently reported acute infections or vaccinations. Only Caucasian adults living in Nashville, Tennessee, USA were represented among the donors. CD8 memory samples combined magnetically selected CD45RO+ cells with CCR7-negative CD45RA+ effector memory (TemRA) cells. Blood was obtained by leukapheresis, after which PBMCs were separated by Ficoll-Histopaque density gradient centrifugation and cryopreserved in liquid nitrogen vapor phase. Purity and quantity of every magnetically sorted T cell population were checked by analytical flow cytometry. Genomic DNA was isolated from every sorted fraction and measured by UV absorbance on a Nanodrop 2000c. TCR CDR3 regions were amplified from genomic DNA by multiplex PCR using the deep immunoSEQ assay. Genomic DNA extracted from each cell subset was distributed evenly over all wells of several immunoSEQ 96-well plates, and each plate served as one replicate. For sorted subsets, each replicate PCR was loaded with 200 to 250 ng genomic DNA, equivalent to approximately 33,000 T cell genomes. Purified libraries were quantified with a Qubit 3.0 fluorometer, sized on a Bioanalyzer 2100, and re-quantified with the KAPA Library Quantification kit. Every immunoSEQ 96-well plate was sequenced on a separate single-read 150-cycle Illumina NextSeq 550 flow cell. Regarding the original processing steps: The immunoSEQ output contained only junctional sequences without quality scores, so filtering could not match that applied to full-length reads. Sequences were annotated with PyIR, a Python wrapper for IgBLAST v1.9, using IMGT germline references to assign V/J genes and CDR3. Reads were removed for weak V/J assignments (E-value above 1e-6), missing CDR3, stop codons, out-of-frame junctions, or ambiguous translated residues. V3J clonotypes were defined as sequences sharing the same inferred V gene, J gene, and CDR3 amino acid sequence. Percentage overlap between repertoires was computed as shared unique clonotypes divided by the size of the smaller repertoire. Repertoire richness was assessed with RTK rarefaction, the Chao1 estimator, and Recon v2.1 estimates of unobserved clonotypes. For all TCRbeta clonotypes obtained by the gDNA method from a few donors, generation probabilities were computed with OLGA. Sourced from immuneACCESS, this table was stored by TCRdb with only in-frame sequences that have V and J called. A share of the clones is absent; for the studies checked, an unresolved V gene accounts for under half, and the remainder has no known explanation. V, J and clone size were drawn from that table, and D and trimming were deduced from the DNA. The sample data list 90,000 to 120,000 clones, and about 70% of these were observed just once. Approximately 24% of the sample lies in the top ten.

V and J are trimmed by 8 bases and 5 bases, and the gene matches miss 4 bases of the junction. Sequences SNHLY (CDR1) and FYNNEI (CDR2) are obtained from the germline V gene. The CDR3 runs 13 residues from the cysteine to the phenylalanine. CDR3 DNA only is kept here, 39 bases in frame from base 1. As regards this clone: This receptor's antigen is unknown. Per-nucleotide qualities are absent, and no much larger clonotype sits a single base away.

The chain couples TRBV2 to TRBJ2-7; TRBD2 matches 12 bases in the middle. The sample comprised memory CD8+ T cells sorted from blood. The sample's cell subset or site label is to be understood as: CD45RO+ cells pooled with CCR7-negative TemRA cells. This receptor was identified in a woman aged 25 to 39 in good health. The CDR3 loop reads CASSGLAGNEQYF. The nucleotide sequence is TGTGCCAGCTCTGGACTAGCGGGGAACGAGCAGTACTTC.